The 25 T cell receptor beta chains below were found in one sample sequenced in a study of T cells in Graves' hyperthyroidism and ophthalmopathy. Amplified TCR beta CDR3 regions came from RNA transcripts. HTBI primers were used for first-round RT-PCR of the TCR CDR3. MiXCR, applied by TCRdb to the multiplex PCR reads, yields one record per CDR3 protein. The sample comprises fewer than 450,000 distinct CDR3 sequences, around 15% of which are singletons, and around 27% rests with the top ten. Material for sequencing was blood. These TCRs come from a man aged 45-65 years with Graves' ophthalmopathy.

This clonotype appeared a few times. The chain is built from TRBV7-2 and TRBJ2-7, with 7 bases identical to TRBD1. Germline assignment: CDR1 SGHTA and CDR2 FQGNSA. With 4 bases clipped from V and 3 bases from J, the junction kept 6 bases outside the gene matches. CDR3 length: 14 residues. As DNA, the CDR3 is TGTGCCAGCAGCTATCCGGGACAGCTCTACGAGCAGTACTTC. This gives the protein CASSYPGQLYEQYF.

This clonotype was recorded at least ten times. The V gene is TRBV7-2, the J gene TRBJ2-5; 7 bases align to TRBD1. This CDR3 region has 13 residues. Germline lookup yields CDR1 SGHTA and CDR2 FQGNSA. Unmatched junction bases numbered 6, after V lost 6 bases and J lost 5 bases. CDR3 bases: TGTGCCAGCAGGGTAGGGGGCGTCGAGACCCAGTACTTC. Protein: CASRVGGVETQYF.

V gene TRBV5-1 combines with J gene TRBJ2-4, with a possible D match to TRBD2 (6 bases). Trimming took off 0 bases at V and 6 bases at J, with 7 bases between the two ends. Per the germline V gene, CDR1 is SGHRS and CDR2 is YFSETQ. CDR3 length equals 13 residues. Here the CDR3 reads CASSLGGANIQYF. CDR3 sequence (DNA): TGCGCCAGCAGCTTGGGCGGGGCAAACATTCAGTACTTC.

V gene TRBV6-1 combines with J gene TRBJ2-5; 8 bases fit TRBD2. The length of the CDR3 is 11 residues. The V gene's germline CDR1 is MNHNS and CDR2 SASEGT. V gave up 6 bases and J gave up 7 bases; unmatched junction bases: 1. The CDR3 sequence: CASRAGGTQYF. CDR3 coding DNA: TGTGCCAGCAGGGCGGGGGGGACCCAGTACTTC.

This clonotype was counted at least ten times. V gene TRBV19 combines with J gene TRBJ2-7; maybe TRBD2 (6 bases). V was trimmed by 1 base and J by 0 bases, leaving 13 bases between them. Germline CDR1 LNHDA, CDR2 SQIVND (reference sequence). The CDR3 consists of 16 residues. The CDR3 DNA follows: TGTGCCAGTAGTATAGTTCGCCCGGGAGACTCCTACGAGCAGTACTTC. It codes for CASSIVRPGDSYEQYF.

This clonotype was picked up many times. V and J are TRBV28 and TRBJ2-1, with D unresolved. CDR3 length equals 11 residues. V was shortened by 10 bases and J by 7 bases, with 11 bases between the two germline ends. CDR1 and CDR2 from the germline V gene are MDHEN and SYDVKM. The CDR3 nucleotides are TGTGCCACCTTCGTCCTAAATGAGCAGTTCTTC. Translation gives CATFVLNEQFF.

This clonotype was observed at least ten times. The chain joins TRBV7-9 to TRBJ2-5, with D maybe TRBD1 (6 bases). CDR1 is SEHNR, CDR2 FQNEAQ, per germline (reference sequence). Between the trimmed V and J ends, which lost 5 bases and 3 bases, there was a span of 10 bases. The CDR3 is 13 amino acids. The CDR3 reads CASSNRTEETQYF. The CDR3 nucleotides read TGTGCCAGCAGCAACAGGACAGAAGAGACCCAGTACTTC.

The table lists this clonotype with many counts. The V and J genes are TRBV5-1 and TRBJ1-6; no reliable D call. Trimming stripped 2 bases from V and 6 bases from J, with 9 bases between. Germline-derived CDR1 and CDR2 are SGHRS and YFSETQ. The CDR3 runs to 14 residues. CDR3 residues: CASSFGSTNSPLHF. CDR3 coding DNA: TGCGCCAGCAGCTTCGGCAGTACTAATTCACCCCTCCACTTT. Supplemented by reference TRBV5-1 and TRBJ1-6, the full variable domain reads KAGVTQTPRYLIKTRGQQVTLSCSPISGHRSVSWYQQTPGQGLQFLFEYFSETQRNKGNFPGRFSGRQFSNSRSEMNVSTLELGDSALYLCASSFGSTNSPLHFGNGTRLTVT.

V gene TRBV7-9 combines with J gene TRBJ1-2; TRBD1 matches 7 bases. The CDR3 is 14 amino acids. CDR1 and CDR2 from the germline V gene are SEHNR and FQNEAQ (reference sequence). After removal of 5 bases from V and 5 bases from J, the junction contained 8 bases not matched to a gene. CDR3 amino acids: CASSERDRLYGYTF. The CDR3 DNA sequence: TGTGCCAGCAGCGAACGGGACAGATTATATGGCTACACCTTC.

The chain carries TRBV7-9 and TRBJ2-1, with 8 bases aligning to TRBD2. Germline values: CDR1 SEHNR, CDR2 FQNEAQ (reference sequence). Trimming at V came to 7 bases and at J to 2 bases, leaving 10 bases not matched to a gene. The CDR3 loop spans 16 amino acids. The DNA for the CDR3 is TGTGCCAGCAACGGGAATAGGGGACTAGCCTACAATGAGCAGTTCTTC. Translated: CASNGNRGLAYNEQFF. Full variable domain (outside the CDR3, taken from reference TRBV7-9 and TRBJ2-1): DTGVSQNPRHKITKRGQNVTFRCDPISEHNRLYWYRQTLGQGPEFLTYFQNEAQLEKSRLLSDRFSAERPKGSFSTLEIQRTEQGDSAMYLCASNGNRGLAYNEQFFGPGTRLTVL.

In its sample, this clonotype was seen many times. The junction departs from germline at one end; a sequencing error may be responsible. J is TRBJ2-7 and V is TRBV5-1, with no clear D. The CDR3 spans 11 residues. Germline values: CDR1 SGHRS, CDR2 YFSETQ. The CDR3 loop reads CASSTGYEQYF. The CDR3 nucleotides read TGTGCCAGCTCAACGGGCTACGAGCAGTACTTC.

V and J are TRBV6-2 or TRBV6-3 and TRBJ1-5; unclear D gene. V lost 6 bases to trimming and J lost 9 bases, with 24 bases between them. Germline CDR1 reads MNHEY; CDR2 reads SVGEGT. This CDR3 spans 16 amino acids. CDR3 nucleotides: TGTGCCAGCAGCTCCGAAGCCTTAGCGGATCGATGGCCCCAGCATTTT. Translation: CASSSEALADRWPQHF.

This clonotype came up a few times. This chain uses TRBV7-9 with TRBJ1-1; D is uncertain. Trimming took 3 bases from V and 0 from J, leaving 8 bases between them. The CDR3 sequence is 14 residues long. CDR1 and CDR2 (germline): SEHNR, FQNEAQ (reference sequence). CDR3 amino acids: CASSFGMLNTEAFF. For the CDR3, the DNA is TGTGCCAGCAGCTTCGGCATGTTGAACACTGAAGCTTTCTTT.

The rearrangement uses TRBV28 and TRBJ2-7; 10 bases match TRBD2. The CDR3 is 16 residues long. V lost 4 bases and J lost 1; bases outside the gene matches: 7. Germline values: CDR1 MDHEN, CDR2 SYDVKM. CDR3 in DNA: TGTGCCAGCAGTTGGGTGAGCGGGAGGGCATCCTACGAGCAGTACTTC. It encodes CASSWVSGRASYEQYF.

A few counts support this clonotype. V and J are TRBV28 and TRBJ2-7; TRBD1 is a possible D gene (6 bases). Germline-derived CDR1 and CDR2 are MDHEN and SYDVKM. V dropped 7 bases and J dropped 6 bases, with 19 bases sitting between them. The CDR3 is made up of 14 amino acids. The CDR3 spells CASKDRMGPTEQYF. CDR3 nucleotides: TGTGCCAGCAAAGACAGGATGGGCCCCACCGAGCAGTACTTC. Supplemented by reference TRBV28 and TRBJ2-7, the full variable domain reads DVKVTQSSRYLVKRTGEKVFLECVQDMDHENMFWYRQDPGLGLRLIYFSYDVKMKEKGDIPEGYSVSREKKERFSLILESASTNQTSMYLCASKDRMGPTEQYFGPGTRLTVT.

Of note for this clonotype: Given a much more abundant clone one base away, this may be a read error. This rearrangement joins TRBV15 to TRBJ2-1; either TRBD1 or TRBD2 may fit D (5 bases each). TRBJ2-7 matches the DNA end more closely, so the J call is doubtful. The germline V gene encodes CDR1 LNHNV and CDR2 YYDKDF (reference sequence). This CDR3 region has 16 residues. The CDR3 protein is CATSRYGTISYNEQYF. The CDR3 DNA is TGTGCCACCAGCAGATACGGGACCATCTCCTACAATGAGCAGTACTTC.

The V gene is TRBV6-7, the J gene TRBJ2-7; 8 nucleotides align to TRBD2. TRBV6-7 is an ORF; its function is uncertain. The CDR3 consists of 14 residues. Losses at the gene ends were 6 bases for V and 5 bases for J; bases not matched to a gene: 9. The CDR3 is CASRCIVTSDEQYF. CDR3 sequence (DNA): TGTGCCAGCAGGTGTATCGTGACTAGCGACGAGCAGTACTTC.

In its sample, this clonotype was seen a few times. J is TRBJ2-5 and V is TRBV7-9; the D is unclear. CDR3 length equals 13 residues. The V end was cut by 4 bases, the J end by 4 bases, with 10 bases between. Germline V CDR1 and CDR2: SEHNR, FQNEAQ (reference sequence). The CDR3: CASSSEVRETQYF. The CDR3 region has the DNA TGTGCCAGCAGCTCCGAAGTCCGAGAGACCCAGTACTTC.

This clonotype was seen many times. V and J are TRBV5-1 and TRBJ2-1; D may be TRBD2 (6 bases). This CDR3 spans 16 amino acids. V shed 4 bases and J shed 2 bases, with 16 bases lying between them. In germline, CDR1 is SGHRS, CDR2 YFSETQ. CDR3 in DNA: TGCGCCAGCAGCCCTCTACTCGGGGGAACCTACAATGAGCAGTTCTTC. This gives the protein CASSPLLGGTYNEQFF.

V and J are TRBV14 and TRBJ2-1; 9 positions agree with TRBD2. Looked up from germline, CDR1 is SGHDN and CDR2 is FVKESK. The junction had 11 bases not matched to a gene; V was cut back by 3 bases and J by 8 bases. CDR3 length: 16 residues. This chain's CDR3 is CASSQEWVAGAHEQFF. In DNA form, the CDR3 reads TGTGCCAGCAGCCAGGAGTGGGTAGCGGGAGCCCATGAGCAGTTCTTC.

This clonotype was picked up many times. This sequence joins TRBV7-3 and TRBJ2-1, with 7 bases matching TRBD2. Germline V gives CDR1 SGHTA, CDR2 FQGTGA. V was pared by 4 bases and J by 7 bases, with 7 bases of the junction left unmatched. This CDR3 spans 14 amino acids. The CDR3 protein is CASSSLGGVNEQFF. For the CDR3, the DNA is TGTGCCAGCAGCTCACTGGGGGGGGTTAATGAGCAGTTCTTC.

On this clonotype itself: This may stem from a read error, because a much larger clone lies one nucleotide away. The rearrangement links TRBV6-1 to TRBJ2-7; D unclear. The CDR3 sequence is 14 residues long. Germline lookup yields CDR1 MNHNS and CDR2 SASEGT. DNA for the CDR3: TGTGCCAGCACCTCGAACGGGTTCCCCTACGGGCAGTACTTC. Protein: CASTSNGFPYGQYF.

This clonotype showed up many times. The chain employs TRBV6-5 and TRBJ1-2; D is possibly TRBD1 (6 bases). Germline V gives CDR1 MNHEY, CDR2 SVGAGI. V was clipped by 2 bases and J by 6 bases, with 10 bases between them. The CDR3 consists of 13 residues. CDR3 nucleotides: TGTGCCAGCAGTTACAGAAACAGGGATGGCTACACCTTC. Amino acids: CASSYRNRDGYTF.

The rearrangement joins TRBV18 to TRBJ1-3; D remains unclear. Germline CDR1 and CDR2: KGHSH and LQKENI. V lost 3 bases, J lost 0 bases, and 12 bases lay in between. The CDR3 length is 16 residues. CDR3 coding DNA: TGTGCCAGCTCACCGGACGTGGGTTTCTCTGGAAACACCATATATTTT. Amino acids: CASSPDVGFSGNTIYF.

This clonotype was observed at least ten times. The V call is TRBV6-1, the J call TRBJ2-3; 9 positions agree with TRBD2. CDR3 length: 16 residues. Germline V lookup: CDR1 MNHNS, CDR2 SASEGT. Trimming cost V 4 bases and J 3 bases; bases outside gene matches: 8. CDR3 in DNA: TGTGCCAGCAGTGCTTTTAGCGGGAGAAGTACAGATACGCAGTATTTT. Its protein product is CASSAFSGRSTDTQYF.